The clone carrying this TCR beta chain came up once. Its antigen is as yet unknown. These data come from a study of cytomegalovirus exposure and HLA in healthy donors. Study-wide context: From donors who were HLA-typed, an early data release held around 80 million unique TCRs.

Study conclusions and caveats: Some V segments could not be told apart, so they were left out, TRBV6-2 and TRBV6-3 among them. The majority of CMV-associated TCR beta chains were reported as apparently HLA-restricted in a later analysis. When a later analysis was performed, an Asian-associated ancestry cluster reportedly had fewer N-insertions than the roughly 700-donor mean.

The CDR3 runs 14 residues. Trimming removed 7 bases at V and 9 bases at J, with 19 bases between. Per germline, CDR1 SQVTM and CDR2 ANQGSEA. The primer mix had 60 Vbeta and 13 Jbeta primers. Using immunoSEQ multiplex PCR, the repertoire was profiled, and TCRdb retains in-frame clones only, with some absent. The data show about 120,000 clones, around three quarters seen once. The sequence was obtained from a man aged 40-55 years in good health and CMV-seropositive. The chain couples TRBV29-1 to TRBJ1-6; a possible D gene is TRBD1 (5 bases). Source material: PBMCs. DNA for the CDR3: TGCAGCGCGGGGGATAAGGCGCCGGGTTCACCCCTCCACTTT. This gives the protein CSAGDKAPGSPLHF.